These T cell receptor beta chains were read from a single sample in a study of cytotoxic CD8 clonotypes in ibrutinib-treated CLL. The repertoire was sequenced with immunoSEQ multiplex PCR; TCRdb's copy has only in-frame clones and lacks some. The table lists about 49,000 clones, 53% of them singletons. The starting material was PBMCs, obtained after 12 months of ibrutinib treatment. The origin of the receptors is a human donor with chronic lymphocytic leukemia. Both conserved end residues are part of each CDR3. A D gene is named only where the DNA matches it firmly. For some rows the clone size is stated as once, few or many, or as a class when expanded; others skip it.

v_gene,len,abundance,d_gene,j_gene,CDR3aa,CDR3nt
TRBV4-1,15,.,.,TRBJ1-1,CASSQVYQLNTEAFF,TGCGCCAGCAGCCAAGTTTACCAGTTGAACACTGAAGCTTTCTTT
TRBV11-2,16,.,.,TRBJ2-7,CASSQGYERISYEQYF,TGTGCCAGCAGCCAAGGATATGAGCGGATCTCCTACGAGCAGTACTTC
TRBV5-8,13,.,.,TRBJ1-2,CASSPWTRQGYTF,TGTGCCAGCAGCCCGTGGACACGACAGGGCTACACCTTC
TRBV10-3,13,.,.,TRBJ2-7,CAISTGTDYEQYF,TGTGCCATCAGTACAGGGACGGACTACGAGCAGTACTTC
TRBV5-4,15,.,TRBD2,TRBJ2-7,CASSPTSGRAGEQYF,TGTGCCAGCAGCCCCACTAGCGGGAGGGCCGGAGAGCAGTACTTC
TRBV30,12,.,.,TRBJ2-7,CAWSVQGYEQYF,TGTGCCTGGAGTGTACAAGGATACGAGCAGTACTTC
TRBV19,18,.,.,TRBJ2-3,CASSIQGGLASPTDTQYF,TGTGCCAGTAGTATCCAGGGGGGGTTAGCGTCCCCCACAGATACGCAGTATTTT
TRBV12-5,16,.,.,TRBJ2-6,CASGLGGNSGANVLTF,TGTGCTAGTGGCCTAGGGGGAAACTCTGGGGCCAACGTCCTGACTTTC
TRBV9,14,.,.,TRBJ2-5,CASSVSGRQETQYF,TGTGCCAGCAGCGTAAGCGGCCGCCAAGAGACCCAGTACTTC
TRBV9,15,once,.,TRBJ2-2,CASSVGQVNTGELFF,TGTGCCAGCAGCGTAGGACAGGTTAACACCGGGGAGCTGTTTTTT
TRBV2,15,.,.,TRBJ1-2,CASSVTGLANYGYTF,TGTGCCAGCAGTGTAACAGGCTTAGCTAACTATGGCTACACCTTC
TRBV5-5,15,once,.,TRBJ1-2,CASSAFGAGNYGYTF,TGTGCCAGCAGCGCCTTTGGGGCCGGGAACTATGGCTACACCTTC
TRBV4-2,16,.,.,TRBJ2-2,CASSLDPDRSTGELFF,TGTGCCAGCAGCTTAGATCCGGATAGGTCCACCGGGGAGCTGTTTTTT
TRBV28,14,.,TRBD2,TRBJ2-3,CASSFPGLAGTQYF,TGTGCCAGCAGTTTCCCGGGACTAGCGGGTACGCAGTATTTT
TRBV15,16,.,TRBD2,TRBJ2-2,CATSRENGRAVRELFF,TGTGCCACCAGCAGAGAAAACGGGAGGGCCGTCAGGGAGCTGTTTTTT
TRBV28,14,once,.,TRBJ2-1,CASRPGPLGNEQFF,TGTGCCAGCAGGCCCGGACCACTTGGCAATGAGCAGTTCTTC
TRBV4-2,14,few,.,TRBJ2-4,CASSPGQGSNIQYF,TGTGCCAGCAGCCCAGGGCAAGGTAGCAACATTCAGTACTTC
TRBV19,14,.,.,TRBJ2-1,CASKGQGDYNEQFF,TGTGCCAGTAAGGGCCAGGGTGACTACAATGAGCAGTTCTTC
TRBV7-9,12,.,.,TRBJ2-3,CASSLVADTQYF,TGTGCCAGCAGCTTAGTCGCAGATACGCAGTATTTT
TRBV7-3,15,few,.,TRBJ2-3,CASSLEVGWSDTQYF,TGTGCCAGCAGCTTAGAGGTGGGATGGTCAGATACGCAGTATTTT
TRBV28,15,.,TRBD1,TRBJ2-7,CASSYQGAPVSEQYF,TGTGCCAGCAGCTACCAGGGGGCCCCCGTGAGCGAGCAGTACTTC
TRBV7-9,14,few,TRBD2,TRBJ2-7,CASSFGGRAYEQYF,TGTGCCAGCAGCTTCGGCGGGAGGGCCTACGAGCAGTACTTC
TRBV13,15,few,TRBD2,TRBJ2-1,CASSARTSGSDEQFF,TGTGCCAGCAGCGCCCGGACTAGCGGGAGTGATGAGCAGTTCTTC
TRBV7-3,13,.,.,TRBJ2-2,CASSSRQSGELFF,TGTGCCAGCAGCTCCAGACAGTCCGGGGAGCTGTTTTTT
TRBV30,12,few,.,TRBJ2-7,CAWRGGSYEQYF,TGTGCCTGGAGAGGGGGGAGCTACGAGCAGTACTTC
TRBV5-4,14,.,.,TRBJ1-5,CASSLVGSNQPQHF,TGTGCCAGCAGCTTGGTCGGGTCCAATCAGCCCCAGCATTTT
TRBV30,15,many,.,TRBJ2-1,CAWSVVGGSYNEQFF,TGTGCCTGGAGTGTTGTAGGGGGCTCCTACAATGAGCAGTTCTTC